This T cell receptor beta chain was obtained from a study of T cell repertoires in cytomegalovirus infection. At the level of the study: TCR beta signatures that were public indicated CMV infection and matching HLA type. Study findings and constraints: Carriage of CMV together with the relevant HLA was identifiable through cumulative public TCR beta family frequency. The response measured ex vivo was dominated by TCR beta clonotypes (HLA-C-restricted and CMV-specific).

In TCRdb, the reads were re-called with MiXCR into one record per CDR3 protein. The table shows about 490,000 distinct CDR3 sequences, with about 11% occurring only once. Comment on this clonotype: What it recognizes is unknown.

The CDR3 contains 13 residues. CDR1 is SEHNR and CDR2 is FQNEAQ in the germline V gene (reference sequence). Trimming removed 5 bases from V and 5 bases from J, with 13 bases in between. The sequenced sample consisted of PBMCs. The clonotype comes from a human donor in good health (CMV status not recorded). Some clones in this sample may be carry-over from other donors' samples. The gene calls are TRBV7-9 and TRBJ2-7; D is undetermined. CDR3 in amino acids: CASSLLEFDEQYF. For the CDR3, the DNA is TGTGCCAGCAGCCTCCTTGAATTTGACGAGCAGTACTTC.